Listed here are 29 T cell receptor beta chains from one sample, sequenced in a study of T cell changes during pregnancy in multiple sclerosis. Using immunoSEQ multiplex PCR, the repertoire was profiled, and TCRdb retains in-frame clones only, with some absent. This table holds 91,000 or so clones, almost 95% found once. The sequencing used peripheral blood, collected after pregnancy. These TCRs come from a female donor with multiple sclerosis, enrolled in a pregnancy study.

This chain joins TRBV7-9 and TRBJ2-7, with a possible D match to TRBD2 (6 bases). Per the germline V gene, CDR1 is SEHNR and CDR2 is FQNEAQ (reference sequence). The germline V and J ends were trimmed by 1 base and 6 bases, with 19 bases remaining between them. The CDR3 runs to 16 residues. CDR3 amino acids: CASSLGGIDRRGEQYF. The CDR3 nucleotides read TGTGCCAGCAGCTTAGGTGGAATAGACCGGAGGGGCGAGCAGTACTTC.

V gene TRBV30 combines with J gene TRBJ1-4, with 7 bases identical to TRBD1. The trim removed 5 bases at V and 2 bases at J, leaving 5 bases unmatched. The germline V gene encodes CDR1 GTSNPN and CDR2 SVGIG (reference sequence). The CDR3 spans 14 residues. The DNA for the CDR3 is TGTGCCTGGGACCTACAGGGGACTAATGAAAAACTGTTTTTT. It translates to CAWDLQGTNEKLFF.

CDR3 sequence (DNA): TGTGCCAGCAGACCAGCGAGCTCCTACAATGAGCAGTTCTTC. Its translation: CASRPASSYNEQFF. V is TRBV2 and J is TRBJ2-1; D ambiguous. V was shortened by 6 bases and J by 0 bases, with 9 bases between the two germline ends. CDR3 length: 14 amino acids. The V gene's germline CDR1 is SNHLY and CDR2 FYNNEI.

This chain links TRBV10-3 with TRBJ2-7; 12 bases align to TRBD2. This CDR3 spans 16 amino acids. With 5 bases clipped from V and 5 bases from J, the junction kept 10 bases outside the gene matches. Per germline, CDR1 ENHRY and CDR2 SYGVKD. In DNA, the CDR3 is TGTGCCATCAGTTCTCTAGCGGGGGGGCTAGGAAACGAGCAGTACTTC. Residues: CAISSLAGGLGNEQYF.

The chain employs TRBV29-1 and TRBJ1-1, with D possibly matching TRBD1 (6 bases). The CDR3 spans 13 residues. Germline V CDR1 and CDR2: SQVTM, ANQGSEA. V lost 4 bases, J lost 4 bases, and 13 bases lay in between. CDR3: CSVAGAGGTEAFF. CDR3 DNA sequence: TGCAGCGTTGCAGGGGCGGGGGGCACTGAAGCTTTCTTT.

This chain uses TRBV27 with TRBJ2-3; 11 nucleotides align to TRBD2. The CDR3 loop spans 19 amino acids. The V gene end was trimmed by 4 bases and the J gene end by 3 bases; junction bases not matched to a gene: 15. The germline V gene encodes CDR1 MNHEY and CDR2 SMNVEV (reference sequence). The CDR3 region is CASSYTSPLAGAWTDTQYF. The CDR3, as DNA: TGTGCCAGCAGTTACACCTCCCCACTAGCGGGAGCTTGGACAGATACGCAGTATTTT.

CDR3 protein: CASSPRRDHEQYF. As DNA, the CDR3 is TGTGCCAGCAGCCCGCGCCGGGATCACGAGCAGTACTTC. The chain carries TRBV6-5 and TRBJ2-7; D might be TRBD2 (5 bases). This CDR3 contains 13 residues. CDR1 is MNHEY, CDR2 SVGAGI, per germline. V lost 6 bases to trimming and J lost 5 bases, with 14 bases between them.

The genes are TRBV4-3 and TRBJ1-1; no definite D call. V lost 3 bases and J 6 bases, leaving 14 bases between the germline ends. The length of the CDR3 is 14 residues. From germline, CDR1 is LGHNA and CDR2 YSLEER. In DNA, the CDR3 is TGCGCCAGCAGCCACACACATGAGAGGGCTGAAGCTTTCTTT. Protein sequence: CASSHTHERAEAFF.

This clone was counted once. J is TRBJ2-7 and V is TRBV4-1, with 11 bases aligning to TRBD2. Trimming removed 0 bases from V and 0 bases from J; junction bases left unmatched: 1. Germline V gene sequence: CDR1 MGHRA, CDR2 YSYEKL. The CDR3 covers 16 residues. CDR3 in amino acids: CASSQEGTSGSYEQYF. The CDR3 bases are TGCGCCAGCAGCCAAGAAGGGACTAGCGGCTCCTACGAGCAGTACTTC.

The chain's CDR3 is CASSIGQGVNQPQHF. CDR3 coding DNA: TGTGCCAGTAGTATTGGACAGGGGGTCAATCAGCCCCAGCATTTT. V and J are TRBV19 and TRBJ1-5; 10 positions match TRBD1. Trimming at V came to 3 bases and at J to 3 bases, leaving 2 bases not matched to a gene. The CDR3 runs 15 residues. Germline loops: CDR1 LNHDA, CDR2 SQIVND (reference sequence). The full variable domain, completed using reference TRBV19 and TRBJ1-5, is DGGITQSPKYLFRKEGQNVTLSCEQNLNHDAMYWYRQDPGQGLRLIYYSQIVNDFQKGDIAEGYSVSREKKESFPLTVTSAQKNPTAFYLCASSIGQGVNQPQHFGDGTRLSIL.

The chain carries TRBV6-1 and TRBJ2-3; weak D call: TRBD1 (5 bases). Germline loops: CDR1 MNHNS, CDR2 SASEGT. The CDR3 sequence is 14 residues long. V gave up 2 bases and J gave up 4 bases, with 10 bases separating them. In nucleotides, the CDR3 is TGTGCCAGCAGTGAATTGGCAGGGCCAGATACGCAGTATTTT. Its protein product is CASSELAGPDTQYF.

In this sample, this clone turned up once. V usage is TRBV7-9 and J usage is TRBJ2-1; no definite D call. The germline gives CDR1 SEHNR, CDR2 FQNEAQ (reference sequence). This CDR3 spans 15 amino acids. Trimming removed 4 bases at V and 1 base at J, with 11 bases between. The CDR3 sequence is CASSSFQASYNEQFF. In DNA form, the CDR3 reads TGTGCCAGCAGCTCGTTTCAGGCGTCCTACAATGAGCAGTTCTTC.

V is TRBV6-6 and J is TRBJ2-7; a possible D gene is TRBD1 (7 bases). V shed 0 bases and J shed 7 bases, with 13 bases lying between them. Germline V lookup: CDR1 MNHNY, CDR2 SVGAGI (reference sequence). There are 14 residues in the CDR3. CDR3 in DNA: TGTGCCAGCAGTTACTCAGGCAGGGGGAGGGAGCAGTACTTC. Translating it yields CASSYSGRGREQYF.

The chain uses TRBV7-2 and TRBJ2-7; 8 nucleotides align to TRBD2. V was clipped by 1 base and J by 3 bases; unmatched bases: 2. The germline CDR1 and CDR2 sequences are SGHTA and FQGNSA. There are 14 residues in the CDR3. This CDR3 is CASSLDAGGYEQYF. CDR3 bases: TGTGCCAGCAGCTTAGATGCGGGGGGCTACGAGCAGTACTTC.

The chain recombines TRBV27 with TRBJ2-5; D is possibly TRBD2 (5 bases). The ends were cut back, 3 bases at V and 1 base at J, with 12 bases in the middle. Germline CDR1 MNHEY, CDR2 SMNVEV (reference sequence). CDR3 length: 15 residues. CDR3 nucleotide sequence: TGTGCCAGCAGTTTGGCTTCGAGCGGCCAAGAGACCCAGTACTTC. It encodes CASSLASSGQETQYF.

V usage is TRBV18 and J usage is TRBJ1-4; TRBD1 is a possible D gene (5 bases). Germline V gene lookup returns CDR1 KGHSH and CDR2 LQKENI. The V gene lost 6 bases and the J gene lost 12 bases, with 26 bases spanning the gap. The CDR3 is made up of 16 amino acids. CDR3 DNA sequence: TGTGCCAGCTCCCGACTCGGGCGGACAATCTCCACAGAACTGTTTTTT. Its translation is CASSRLGRTISTELFF.

This sequence joins TRBV4-1 and TRBJ1-2, with D possibly being TRBD1 (6 bases). Germline V gene lookup returns CDR1 MGHRA and CDR2 YSYEKL. V was trimmed by 0 bases and J by 4 bases, leaving 15 bases between them. This CDR3 is 16 amino acids long. The CDR3 region is CASSQESGDVGYGYTF. CDR3 DNA sequence: TGCGCCAGCAGCCAAGAATCAGGGGATGTGGGCTATGGCTACACCTTC.

The chain carries TRBV4-2 and TRBJ2-5; the match to TRBD2 covers 13 bases. This CDR3 contains 15 residues. The junction had 3 bases not matched to a gene; V was cut back by 4 bases and J by 4 bases. The germline V gene encodes CDR1 LGHNA and CDR2 YNFKEQ. The CDR3 reads CASSPRTSGRETQYF. In nucleotides, the CDR3 is TGTGCCAGCAGCCCCCGGACTAGCGGGAGAGAGACCCAGTACTTC.

The chain couples TRBV7-9 to TRBJ1-5; D gene uncertain. CDR1 is SEHNR, CDR2 FQNEAQ, per germline (reference sequence). V was trimmed by 2 bases and J by 2 bases, leaving 10 bases between them. The CDR3 has 15 residues. The CDR3: CASSLSGRGNQPQHF. CDR3 sequence (DNA): TGTGCCAGCAGCTTATCTGGTAGAGGCAATCAGCCCCAGCATTTT.

The chain joins TRBV5-6 to TRBJ2-1, with TRBD2 as a possible D gene (5 bases). Between the trimmed V and J ends, which lost 0 bases and 0 bases, there was a span of 7 bases. Germline CDR1 SGHDT, CDR2 YYEEEE. CDR3 length: 15 amino acids. The CDR3 DNA reads TGTGCCAGCAGCTTGGATGAGGGCTCCTACAATGAGCAGTTCTTC. Translating it yields CASSLDEGSYNEQFF. Variable domain in full (rest from reference TRBV5-6 and TRBJ2-1): DAGVTQSPTHLIKTRGQQVTLRCSPKSGHDTVSWYQQALGQGPQFIFQYYEEEERQRGNFPDRFSGHQFPNYSSELNVNALLLGDSALYLCASSLDEGSYNEQFFGPGTRLTVL.

The V call is TRBV5-1, the J call TRBJ2-4; D is perhaps TRBD2 (6 bases). The V gene's germline CDR1 is SGHRS and CDR2 YFSETQ. The CDR3 covers 15 residues. V shed 4 bases and J shed 5 bases, with 16 bases lying between them. The CDR3 DNA sequence: TGCGCCAGCAGCCAGCAGGGAGGAAAACAAAACATTCAGTACTTC. Protein sequence: CASSQQGGKQNIQYF.

This clone was recorded only once. The chain links TRBV5-4 to TRBJ2-1; 7 bases align to TRBD2. Germline CDR1 is SGHNT and CDR2 is YYREEE (reference sequence). The CDR3 runs to 15 residues. V trimming: 2 bases; J trimming: 6 bases; junction bases outside the gene matches: 8. The CDR3: CASSFPREARNEQFF. The CDR3 DNA reads TGTGCCAGCAGCTTCCCTCGGGAGGCACGCAATGAGCAGTTCTTC.

CDR3 bases: TGTGCCAGCAGCTTTTCCGGGACAGGGATGAACATTCAGTACTTC. Translating it yields CASSFSGTGMNIQYF. V gene TRBV7-3 combines with J gene TRBJ2-4, with 9 bases aligning to TRBD1. Germline V lookup: CDR1 SGHTA, CDR2 FQGTGA. CDR3 length equals 15 residues. V lost 3 bases to trimming and J lost 7 bases; unmatched junction nucleotides: 7.

This clone was counted only a few times. The chain joins TRBV7-9 to TRBJ1-3, with 9 bases identical to TRBD1. The germline V gene has CDR1 SEHNR and CDR2 FQNEAQ (reference sequence). V lost 5 bases, J lost 6 bases, and 11 bases stayed unmatched. The CDR3 is made up of 16 amino acids. CDR3 sequence (DNA): TGTGCCAGCAGCCCGACCGCGGGACAGGGAAAAAACACCATATATTTT. Its protein is CASSPTAGQGKNTIYF. The full variable domain, its missing parts supplied by reference TRBV7-9 and TRBJ1-3, is DTGVSQNPRHKITKRGQNVTFRCDPISEHNRLYWYRQTLGQGPEFLTYFQNEAQLEKSRLLSDRFSAERPKGSFSTLEIQRTEQGDSAMYLCASSPTAGQGKNTIYFGEGSWLTVV.

The chain recombines TRBV11-2 with TRBJ2-7; no clear D. CDR1 is SGHAT, CDR2 FQNNGV, per germline. V was pared by 0 bases and J by 0 bases, with 6 bases between. This CDR3 is 14 amino acids long. Here the CDR3 DNA reads TGTGCCAGCAGCTTAGATTGGAGCTCCTACGAGCAGTACTTC. Translation: CASSLDWSSYEQYF.

The chain employs TRBV9 and TRBJ1-2; 9 bases fit TRBD1. CDR1 and CDR2 (germline): SGDLS, YYNGEE. The ends lost 1 base at V and 5 bases at J; junction bases unmatched: 6. This CDR3 region has 15 residues. For the CDR3, the DNA is TGTGCCAGCAGCGTAACGGGACAGGGTTCGTATGGCTACACCTTC. As protein: CASSVTGQGSYGYTF. The whole variable domain, remainder taken from reference TRBV9 and TRBJ1-2, is DSGVTQTPKHLITATGQRVTLRCSPRSGDLSVYWYQQSLDQGLQFLIQYYNGEERAKGNILERFSAQQFPDLHSELNLSSLELGDSALYFCASSVTGQGSYGYTFGSGTRLTVV.

The count of this clone is one. The rearrangement uses TRBV5-1 and TRBJ1-2; TRBD1 matches at 10 bases. V lost 2 bases, J lost 5 bases, and 6 bases stayed unmatched. Germline loops: CDR1 SGHRS, CDR2 YFSETQ. The CDR3 loop spans 15 amino acids. In DNA, the CDR3 is TGCGCCAGCAGCTTTTCGACAGGGGGCGGATATGGCTACACCTTC. Protein: CASSFSTGGGYGYTF.

This chain joins TRBV30 and TRBJ1-2, with a tentative D call TRBD1 (5 bases). V shed 5 bases and J shed 4 bases, with 8 bases lying between them. The germline CDR1 and CDR2 sequences are GTSNPN and SVGIG (reference sequence). The CDR3 extends over 11 amino acids. CDR3 residues: CAWHTGYGYTF. The CDR3 DNA reads as TGTGCCTGGCATACAGGCTATGGCTACACCTTC.

This chain joins TRBV5-4 and TRBJ2-3, with D maybe TRBD1 (5 bases). V dropped 0 bases and J dropped 3 bases, with 8 bases sitting between them. The V gene's germline CDR1 is SGHNT and CDR2 YYREEE (reference sequence). This CDR3 region has 14 residues. The CDR3 DNA sequence: TGTGCCAGCAGCTTGGTCCAGGGTACAGATACGCAGTATTTT. This translates into CASSLVQGTDTQYF. The whole variable domain, filled in from reference TRBV5-4 and TRBJ2-3, reads ETGVTQSPTHLIKTRGQQVTLRCSSQSGHNTVSWYQQALGQGPQFIFQYYREEENGRGNFPPRFSGLQFPNYSSELNVNALELDDSALYLCASSLVQGTDTQYFGPGTRLTVL.